This T cell receptor (beta chain) was identified during a study of blood T cell repertoires in COVID-19. Overall study context: Samples came from the United States, Italy and Spain, spanning acute and convalescent COVID-19. From T cells, B-cell-depleted T cells, or PBMCs came the material, which was cDNA or gDNA.

Sequencing was performed with immunoSEQ multiplex PCR; in TCRdb, only in-frame clones are kept and a portion is missing. The profile shows some 69,000 clones, around 91% of them singletons. The CDR3 has 15 residues. Per germline, CDR1 SNHLY and CDR2 FYNNEI. The ends were cut back, 1 base at V and 0 bases at J, with 9 bases in the middle. This sequence joins TRBV2 and TRBJ1-2; D uncertain. The source material was peripheral blood. This receptor was identified in a man aged 50-59 years with COVID-19, enrolled during active disease. CDR3 protein: CASSEVLETNYGYTF. The CDR3 DNA is TGTGCCAGCAGTGAAGTTCTGGAGACTAACTATGGCTACACCTTC.